The present entry profiles one T cell receptor (beta chain) with its context. Antigen: not known. Collection yielded approximately 2.5 ml of blood per donor. Each sample had eight separate cDNA synthesis reactions. Following a re-call of the 5' RACE reads, TCRdb has one entry per CDR3 protein and lacks DNA. Its clone listing holds approximately 160,000 distinct CDR3 sequences. The CDR3 sequence is 13 residues long. The entry originates in a study of monozygotic twins with inflammatory bowel disease. Study-wide findings and caveats: Comparison of concordant versus discordant twins revealed no difference in repertoire similarity, possibly due to limited power. IBD patients, compared with healthy twins, shared fewer clonotypes with others (especially with disease activity).

Sample: blood. The receptor comes from a human donor with ulcerative colitis or Crohn's disease, or a healthy co-twin of an affected twin (not recorded which). The J gene is TRBJ1-5, the V gene TRBV12-3 or TRBV12-4. This CDR3 reads CASSWVGNQPQHF.